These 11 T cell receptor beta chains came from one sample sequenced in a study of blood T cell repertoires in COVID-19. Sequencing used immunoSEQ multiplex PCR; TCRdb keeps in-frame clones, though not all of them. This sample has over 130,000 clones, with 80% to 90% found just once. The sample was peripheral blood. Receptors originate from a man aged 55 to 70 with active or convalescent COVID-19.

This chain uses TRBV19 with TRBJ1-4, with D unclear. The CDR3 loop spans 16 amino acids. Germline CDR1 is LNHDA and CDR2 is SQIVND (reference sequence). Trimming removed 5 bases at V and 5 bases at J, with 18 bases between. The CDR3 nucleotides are TGTGCCAGTAGTCCTCGAGGGCATCAGATGAATGAAAAACTGTTTTTT. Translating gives CASSPRGHQMNEKLFF.

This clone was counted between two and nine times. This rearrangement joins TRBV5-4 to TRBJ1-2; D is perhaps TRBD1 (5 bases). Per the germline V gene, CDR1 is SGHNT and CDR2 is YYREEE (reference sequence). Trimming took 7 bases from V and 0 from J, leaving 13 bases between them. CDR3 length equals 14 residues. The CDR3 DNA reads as TGTGCCAGCCTTGGGGCAGGCGCTAACTATGGCTACACCTTC. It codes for CASLGAGANYGYTF.

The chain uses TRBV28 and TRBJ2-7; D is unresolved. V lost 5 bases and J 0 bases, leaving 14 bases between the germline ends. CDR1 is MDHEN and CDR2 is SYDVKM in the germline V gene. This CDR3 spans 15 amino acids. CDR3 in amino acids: CASSINIASSYEQYF. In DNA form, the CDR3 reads TGTGCCAGCAGTATAAACATCGCCTCCTCCTACGAGCAGTACTTC.

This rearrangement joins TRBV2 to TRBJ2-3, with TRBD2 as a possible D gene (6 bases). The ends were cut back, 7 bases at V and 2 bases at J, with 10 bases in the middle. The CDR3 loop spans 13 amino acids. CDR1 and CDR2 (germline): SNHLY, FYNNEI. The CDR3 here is CASKERVTDTQYF. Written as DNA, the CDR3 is TGTGCCAGCAAGGAGCGGGTCACAGATACGCAGTATTTT.

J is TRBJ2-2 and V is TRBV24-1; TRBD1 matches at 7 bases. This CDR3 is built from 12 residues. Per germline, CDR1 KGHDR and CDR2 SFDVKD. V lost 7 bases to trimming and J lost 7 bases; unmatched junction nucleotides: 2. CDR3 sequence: CATRTGHGELFF. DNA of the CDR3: TGTGCCACCAGGACAGGGCACGGGGAGCTGTTTTTT.

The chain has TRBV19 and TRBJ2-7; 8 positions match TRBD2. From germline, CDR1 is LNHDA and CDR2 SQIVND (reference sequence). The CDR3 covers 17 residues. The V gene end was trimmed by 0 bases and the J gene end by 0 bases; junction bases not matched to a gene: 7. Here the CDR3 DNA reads TGTGCCAGTAGTATAGATCGCACTAGCGGAGCCTCCTACGAGCAGTACTTC. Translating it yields CASSIDRTSGASYEQYF. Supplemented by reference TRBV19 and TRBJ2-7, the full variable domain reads DGGITQSPKYLFRKEGQNVTLSCEQNLNHDAMYWYRQDPGQGLRLIYYSQIVNDFQKGDIAEGYSVSREKKESFPLTVTSAQKNPTAFYLCASSIDRTSGASYEQYFGPGTRLTVT.

As DNA, the CDR3 is TGCAGCGCCGGACAGGGAACTTTGAACACTGAAGCTTTCTTT. Encoded protein: CSAGQGTLNTEAFF. This sequence joins TRBV29-1 and TRBJ1-1; 8 positions match TRBD1. This CDR3 has 14 amino acids. Trimming at V came to 7 bases and at J to 0 bases, leaving 7 bases not matched to a gene. CDR1 is SQVTM, CDR2 ANQGSEA, per germline.

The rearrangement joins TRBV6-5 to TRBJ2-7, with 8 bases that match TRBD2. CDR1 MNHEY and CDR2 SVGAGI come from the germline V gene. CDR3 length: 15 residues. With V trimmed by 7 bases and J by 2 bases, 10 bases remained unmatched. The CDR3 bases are TGTGCCAGCAACGAAGACAGCGGGAGTGCCTACGAGCAGTACTTC. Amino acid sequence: CASNEDSGSAYEQYF.

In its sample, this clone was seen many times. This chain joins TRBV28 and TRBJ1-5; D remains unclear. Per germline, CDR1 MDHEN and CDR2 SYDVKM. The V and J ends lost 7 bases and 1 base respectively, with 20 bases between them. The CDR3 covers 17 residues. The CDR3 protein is CASIPLGAVRSNQPQHF. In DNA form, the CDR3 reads TGTGCCAGCATTCCTTTAGGAGCTGTAAGGAGCAATCAGCCCCAGCATTTT. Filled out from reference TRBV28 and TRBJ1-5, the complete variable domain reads DVKVTQSSRYLVKRTGEKVFLECVQDMDHENMFWYRQDPGLGLRLIYFSYDVKMKEKGDIPEGYSVSREKKERFSLILESASTNQTSMYLCASIPLGAVRSNQPQHFGDGTRLSIL.

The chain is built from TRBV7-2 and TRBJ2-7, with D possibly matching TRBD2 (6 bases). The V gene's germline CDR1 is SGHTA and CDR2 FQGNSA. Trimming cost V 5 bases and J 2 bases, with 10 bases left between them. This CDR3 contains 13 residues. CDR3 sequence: CASSPAGPYEQYF. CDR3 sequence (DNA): TGTGCCAGCAGCCCCGCGGGACCCTACGAGCAGTACTTC.

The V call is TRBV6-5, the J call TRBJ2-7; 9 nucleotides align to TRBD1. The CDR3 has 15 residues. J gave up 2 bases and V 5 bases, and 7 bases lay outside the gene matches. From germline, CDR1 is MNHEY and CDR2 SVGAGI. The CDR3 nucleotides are TGTGCCAGCAGTCCAGGACAGGGGACAACCTACGAGCAGTACTTC. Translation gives CASSPGQGTTYEQYF.